These 5 T cell receptor beta chains originate from one sample sequenced in a study of cytomegalovirus exposure and HLA in healthy donors. The primer mix had 60 Vbeta and 13 Jbeta primers. Method: immunoSEQ multiplex PCR; TCRdb's copy keeps in-frame clones and lacks some. The sample gives around 110,000 clones, 70% to 80% of which show up once; approximately 3.6% is in the top ten. Sequencing was done on a sample of PBMCs. The receptor set was obtained from a man aged 60 to 75 in good health and CMV-seronegative.

The V gene is TRBV19, the J gene TRBJ2-5; D might be TRBD1 (6 bases). The CDR3 covers 16 residues. Germline V lookup: CDR1 LNHDA, CDR2 SQIVND (reference sequence). Trimming shortened V by 5 bases and J by 5 bases, and 21 bases separated the two germline ends. CDR3 sequence (DNA): TGTGCCAGTAGTCCCGGAACAGGGTATGCCCGGGAGACCCAGTACTTC. The encoded protein is CASSPGTGYARETQYF.

V gene TRBV28 combines with J gene TRBJ1-5; D gene unclear. CDR1 is MDHEN, CDR2 SYDVKM, per germline. This CDR3 has 15 amino acids. With 4 bases removed from V and 0 bases from J, the gap between germline ends came to 10 bases. CDR3 residues: CASSWGEYSNQPQHF. DNA of the CDR3: TGTGCCAGCAGTTGGGGAGAGTATAGCAATCAGCCCCAGCATTTT. Complete variable domain (other parts from reference TRBV28 and TRBJ1-5): DVKVTQSSRYLVKRTGEKVFLECVQDMDHENMFWYRQDPGLGLRLIYFSYDVKMKEKGDIPEGYSVSREKKERFSLILESASTNQTSMYLCASSWGEYSNQPQHFGDGTRLSIL.

The genes are TRBV4-1 and TRBJ2-2; TRBD2 matches at 9 bases. CDR3 length: 18 amino acids. CDR1 MGHRA and CDR2 YSYEKL come from the germline V gene. Losses at the gene ends were 1 base for V and 4 bases for J; bases not matched to a gene: 10. In DNA form, the CDR3 reads TGCGCCAGCAGCCAAGTCGCCCTAGCGGGGAGCTCCACCGGGGAGCTGTTTTTT. It yields the protein CASSQVALAGSSTGELFF.

The rearrangement uses TRBV2 and TRBJ2-7; weak D call: TRBD1 (5 bases). The CDR3 contains 13 residues. V dropped 1 base and J dropped 9 bases, with 13 bases sitting between them. Germline CDR1 is SNHLY and CDR2 is FYNNEI. CDR3 in DNA: TGTGCCAGCAGTGAAGGGCAGGCCCAGGGGCAGTACTTC. This encodes CASSEGQAQGQYF.

The chain links TRBV7-9 to TRBJ2-7; D gene ambiguous. The germline V and J ends were trimmed by 1 base and 7 bases, with 8 bases remaining between them. CDR3 size: 12 residues. CDR1 is SEHNR and CDR2 is FQNEAQ in the germline V gene (reference sequence). CDR3 in amino acids: CASSLVSVEQYF. In DNA, the CDR3 is TGTGCCAGCAGCTTAGTTTCGGTGGAGCAGTACTTC.